A single sample is the source of the 2 T cell receptor beta chains below, sequenced in a study of immune evolution from preneoplasia to lung adenocarcinoma. Libraries were prepared by immunoSEQ multiplex PCR; TCRdb keeps only in-frame clonotypes and omits some of them. The profile shows 30,000 to 45,000 clones, 74% of them singletons. The sequenced material came from FFPE invasive lung adenocarcinoma tissue. These receptors were taken from a person aged 55 to 75 with lung adenocarcinoma.

This sequence joins TRBV7-8 and TRBJ1-2, with a possible D match to TRBD1 (5 bases). CDR1 is SGHVS, CDR2 FQNEAQ, per germline. V gave up 0 bases and J gave up 4 bases, with 12 bases separating them. The CDR3 extends over 15 amino acids. The CDR3: CASSLAPGQGYGYTF. The CDR3 DNA reads as TGTGCCAGCAGCTTAGCGCCAGGGCAGGGCTATGGCTACACCTTC.

The chain uses TRBV11-3 and TRBJ1-1, with D possibly being TRBD1 (5 bases). Germline V gene lookup returns CDR1 SGHNT and CDR2 YENEEA. With 5 bases removed from V and 4 bases from J, the gap between germline ends came to 17 bases. The CDR3 spans 15 residues. The CDR3 loop is CASSPGGMLGTEAFF. The CDR3 DNA reads TGTGCCAGCAGCCCGGGGGGAATGTTGGGCACTGAAGCTTTCTTT.